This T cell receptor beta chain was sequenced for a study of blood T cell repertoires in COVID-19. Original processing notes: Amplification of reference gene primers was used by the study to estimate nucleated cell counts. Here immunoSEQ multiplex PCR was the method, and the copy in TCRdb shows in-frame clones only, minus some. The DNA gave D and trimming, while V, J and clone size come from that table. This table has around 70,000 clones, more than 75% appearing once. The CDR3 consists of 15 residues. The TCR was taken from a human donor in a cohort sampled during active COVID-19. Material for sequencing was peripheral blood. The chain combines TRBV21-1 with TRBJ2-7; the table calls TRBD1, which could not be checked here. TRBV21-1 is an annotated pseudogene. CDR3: CASSYPQTGTYEQYF. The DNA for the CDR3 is TGTGCCAGCAGCTACCCTCAGACAGGAACCTACGAGCAGTACTTC.